This T cell receptor beta chain was observed in a study of blood T cell repertoires in COVID-19. Study background: Italy, Spain and the United States were the sources of the convalescent and acute COVID-19 samples. Sample material is recorded as cDNA or gDNA derived from T cells, B-cell-depleted T cells, or PBMCs.

In the original workflow: Amplification of reference gene primers was used by the study to estimate nucleated cell counts. Libraries were prepared by immunoSEQ multiplex PCR; TCRdb keeps only in-frame clonotypes and omits some of them. V and J calls and clone size follow that table, whereas D and trimming were derived from the DNA. The sample holds 130,000 to 150,000 clones, roughly 90% seen once. V was shortened by 3 bases and J by 2 bases, with 15 bases between the two germline ends. CDR3 size: 15 residues. Germline CDR1 SGHRS, CDR2 YFSETQ. The TCR was taken from a human donor in a cohort sampled during active COVID-19. The chain is built from TRBV5-1 and TRBJ2-7; D might be TRBD1 (6 bases). Sequencing was carried out using peripheral blood. This CDR3 is CASSYNRVPTYEQYF. The CDR3 DNA reads as TGCGCCAGCAGCTACAACAGGGTACCTACCTACGAGCAGTACTTC.